Listed here is a single T cell receptor (beta chain). No antigen is known for it. As every portion of the isolated RNA was reverse transcribed, the sequencing read expressed TCRB transcripts. The average output of naive, central memory and regulatory T cell samples was several million reads. Sequenced by immunoSEQ multiplex PCR; TCRdb stores in-frame clones only, minus some. The data contain under 800,000 clones, around 15% of them singletons. The V and J ends lost 5 bases and 7 bases, in that order; junction bases with no gene match: 10. There are 16 residues in the CDR3. Germline V gene sequence: CDR1 MNHEY, CDR2 SMNVEV (reference sequence). The sample is drawn from a study of beta chain features in type 1 diabetes. Findings and caveats of the study: Whatever favoring of shorter templates PCR might show would apply equally to patients and controls.

The sample was naive CD4+ T cells from blood. The source of this sequence is a man in his late teens or twenties in good health. This rearrangement joins TRBV27 to TRBJ2-7, with 14 bases matching TRBD2. The CDR3 loop reads CASSPIGLAGGREQYF. The DNA of the CDR3 is TGTGCCAGCAGTCCAATCGGACTAGCGGGGGGTCGGGAGCAGTACTTC.